The 22 T cell receptor beta chains reported below all come from one sample, sequenced in a study of cytomegalovirus exposure and HLA in healthy donors. PCR employed 60 Vbeta and 13 Jbeta primers. Clones were read by immunoSEQ multiplex PCR, and TCRdb kept only the in-frame ones, dropping some. The profile shows roughly 230,000 clones, approximately 81% of them singletons. Sequenced: PBMCs. These receptors were taken from a girl aged 2-9 years in good health and CMV-seronegative.

The rearrangement links TRBV5-5 to TRBJ1-2; D gene ambiguous. V lost 1 base and J lost 8, with 15 bases in between. The length of the CDR3 is 14 residues. The germline CDR1 and CDR2 sequences are SGHKS and YYEKEE (reference sequence). This chain's CDR3 is CASSLIGAPEGYTF. CDR3 DNA: TGTGCCAGCAGCTTGATTGGCGCCCCGGAGGGCTACACCTTC.

This sequence joins TRBV11-2 and TRBJ2-7; possible D gene TRBD1, 6 bases. The V end lost 1 base, the J end lost 3 bases, and 7 bases lay between the germline ends. Germline CDR1 reads SGHAT; CDR2 reads FQNNGV. The CDR3 length is 13 residues. The CDR3 reads CASSLVQGYEQYF. The CDR3 DNA is TGTGCCAGCAGCTTAGTACAGGGCTACGAGCAGTACTTC.

This rearrangement joins TRBV4-2 to TRBJ2-5; possibly TRBD2 for D (5 bases). The CDR3 spans 15 residues. Germline V gene lookup returns CDR1 LGHNA and CDR2 YNFKEQ. Trimming shortened V by 0 bases and J by 2 bases, and 10 bases separated the two germline ends. The CDR3 coding sequence is TGTGCCAGCAGCCAAGATAGCACTAGACAAGAGACCCAGTACTTC. Residues: CASSQDSTRQETQYF.

V usage is TRBV5-1 and J usage is TRBJ1-1; D unclear. Germline loops: CDR1 SGHRS, CDR2 YFSETQ. V gave up 2 bases and J gave up 1 base, with 6 bases separating them. The CDR3 is made up of 13 amino acids. CDR3 in DNA: TGCGCCAGCAGCTTCGTCCCGAACACTGAAGCTTTCTTT. Translated, it gives CASSFVPNTEAFF.

Here the CDR3 reads CASSNRGSYEQYF. Written as DNA, the CDR3 is TGTGCCAGCAGCAACAGGGGCTCCTACGAGCAGTACTTC. This chain links TRBV6-5 with TRBJ2-7, with 7 nucleotides matching TRBD1. CDR1 and CDR2 (germline): MNHEY, SVGAGI. V dropped 6 bases and J dropped 0; count of bases not matched to a gene: 2. CDR3 length: 13 residues.

The gene calls are TRBV15 and TRBJ1-1; possibly TRBD1 for D (6 bases). There are 14 residues in the CDR3. Between the trimmed V and J ends, which lost 2 bases and 1 base, there was a span of 8 bases. Germline V lookup: CDR1 LNHNV, CDR2 YYDKDF (reference sequence). CDR3 residues: CATSRRGGNTEAFF. CDR3 bases: TGTGCCACCAGCAGAAGGGGGGGGAACACTGAAGCTTTCTTT.

V gene TRBV6-5 combines with J gene TRBJ1-4; a weak D match, TRBD1 (5 bases). The germline CDR1 and CDR2 sequences are MNHEY and SVGAGI. The CDR3 spans 14 residues. The ends were cut back, 5 bases at V and 5 bases at J, with 12 bases in the middle. This CDR3 reads CASSQGLGNEKLFF. For the CDR3, the DNA is TGTGCCAGCAGTCAGGGCTTGGGGAATGAAAAACTGTTTTTT.

The chain employs TRBV29-1 and TRBJ1-2; 10 nucleotides align to TRBD1. From germline, CDR1 is SQVTM and CDR2 ANQGSEA. This CDR3 region has 15 residues. V lost 5 bases, J lost 4 bases, and 10 bases stayed unmatched. CDR3 region: CSVYHQGQGGYGYTF. The CDR3 nucleotides are TGCAGCGTTTACCATCAAGGACAGGGGGGCTATGGCTACACCTTC.

The V call is TRBV30, the J call TRBJ1-2; D unresolved. Trimming shortened V by 7 bases and J by 2 bases, and 8 bases separated the two germline ends. Germline CDR1 GTSNPN, CDR2 SVGIG (reference sequence). CDR3 size: 11 residues. CDR3 protein: CASGLNYGYTF. CDR3 in DNA: TGTGCCTCGGGATTAAACTATGGCTACACCTTC. Looking up the rest from reference TRBV30 and TRBJ1-2 gives the full variable domain: SQTIHQWPATLVQPVGSPLSLECTVEGTSNPNLYWYRQAAGRGLQLLFYSVGIGQISSEVPQNLSASRPQDRQFILSSKKLLLSDSGFYLCASGLNYGYTFGSGTRLTVV.

The chain carries TRBV11-2 and TRBJ2-5; the D is unclear. Per the germline V gene, CDR1 is SGHAT and CDR2 is FQNNGV. This CDR3 contains 13 residues. Trimming left V 0 bases short and J 1 base short, with 3 bases between. The CDR3 region is CASSLEAQETQYF. The CDR3 nucleotides are TGTGCCAGCAGCTTAGAGGCCCAAGAGACCCAGTACTTC.

The gene calls are TRBV11-1 and TRBJ2-7; 9 nucleotides line up with TRBD1. Trimming cost V 4 bases and J 1 base; bases outside gene matches: 5. The CDR3 runs to 15 residues. Germline V gives CDR1 SGHAT, CDR2 FQDESV (reference sequence). Here the CDR3 reads CASSSGTGTSYEQYF. CDR3 nucleotide sequence: TGTGCCAGCAGCTCCGGGACAGGGACTTCCTACGAGCAGTACTTC.

The rearrangement joins TRBV5-1 to TRBJ2-5; no definite D call. This CDR3 spans 11 amino acids. Trimming shortened V by 5 bases and J by 3 bases, and 5 bases separated the two germline ends. CDR1 SGHRS and CDR2 YFSETQ come from the germline V gene. Here the CDR3 DNA reads TGCGCCAGCAGGGCCAAAGAGACCCAGTACTTC. Translated, it gives CASRAKETQYF.

V is TRBV7-8 and J is TRBJ2-5, with TRBD2 matching 7 bases. The CDR3 consists of 14 residues. Per germline, CDR1 SGHVS and CDR2 FQNEAQ. Losses at the gene ends were 5 bases for V and 10 bases for J; bases not matched to a gene: 13. The CDR3 region has the DNA TGTGCCAGCAGCCATCGACTGGGACGGGGGGACCAGTACTTC. Residues: CASSHRLGRGDQYF.

The chain carries TRBV6-1 and TRBJ2-7, with a possible D match to TRBD2 (6 bases). The germline V and J ends were trimmed by 0 bases and 0 bases, with 27 bases remaining between them. Germline V lookup: CDR1 MNHNS, CDR2 SASEGT. The length of the CDR3 is 21 residues. The CDR3 loop is CASSEALKRALRIRSSYEQYF. CDR3 bases: TGTGCCAGCAGTGAAGCCTTAAAGCGGGCGCTCAGGATACGAAGCTCCTACGAGCAGTACTTC.

The chain uses TRBV19 and TRBJ1-2, with TRBD1 identical over 7 bases. Losses at the gene ends were 5 bases for V and 5 bases for J; bases not matched to a gene: 17. The CDR3 contains 17 residues. Germline V gene sequence: CDR1 LNHDA, CDR2 SQIVND (reference sequence). CDR3 loop: CASSETGTVFLEYGYTF. The DNA of the CDR3 is TGTGCCAGTAGTGAAACCGGGACAGTCTTCCTCGAATATGGCTACACCTTC. The full variable domain, rest sourced from reference TRBV19 and TRBJ1-2, is DGGITQSPKYLFRKEGQNVTLSCEQNLNHDAMYWYRQDPGQGLRLIYYSQIVNDFQKGDIAEGYSVSREKKESFPLTVTSAQKNPTAFYLCASSETGTVFLEYGYTFGSGTRLTVV.

V and J are TRBV6-1 and TRBJ2-7; 15 bases fit TRBD2. The CDR3 spans 15 residues. Germline V gene data show CDR1 as MNHNS and CDR2 as SASEGT. Trimming cost V 10 bases and J 6 bases; bases outside gene matches: 10. The CDR3 is CATETLGLAGGEQYF. The CDR3 DNA follows: TGTGCCACCGAAACCTTGGGACTAGCGGGAGGCGAGCAGTACTTC.

The J gene is TRBJ2-3, the V gene TRBV19, with 8 positions matching TRBD1. The CDR3 contains 16 residues. The germline V gene has CDR1 LNHDA and CDR2 SQIVND (reference sequence). V was clipped by 5 bases and J by 6 bases; unmatched bases: 13. CDR3 amino acids: CASSEIRDRIRDTQYF. The CDR3 DNA reads as TGTGCCAGTAGTGAGATCCGGGACAGGATTCGGGATACGCAGTATTTT.

The CDR3, as DNA: TGCGCCAGCAGCTTGATAAACTTTTTATTATCCGGGGAGAGCTCCTACGAGCAGTACTTC. Translated: CASSLINFLLSGESSYEQYF. V gene TRBV5-1 combines with J gene TRBJ2-7; a possible D gene is TRBD2 (5 bases). The ends were cut back, 1 base at V and 0 bases at J, with 26 bases in the middle. The CDR3 runs 20 residues. CDR1 and CDR2 from the germline V gene are SGHRS and YFSETQ.

This chain links TRBV6-1 with TRBJ2-2; 10 bases are shared with TRBD2. V lost 6 bases and J lost 3; bases outside the gene matches: 4. CDR3 length: 15 residues. The V gene's germline CDR1 is MNHNS and CDR2 SASEGT. For the CDR3, the DNA is TGTGCCAGCAGGTTCCTAGCGGGAGACACCGGGGAGCTGTTTTTT. Encoded protein: CASRFLAGDTGELFF.

Regarding this clone: Other DNA sequences in this sample translate to the same CDR3. The V call is TRBV6-6, the J call TRBJ2-3, with TRBD2 matching 9 bases. This CDR3 region has 15 residues. Trimming removed 6 bases from V and 2 bases from J; junction bases left unmatched: 6. Germline V gene data show CDR1 as MNHNY and CDR2 as SVGAGI (reference sequence). Here the CDR3 DNA reads TGTGCCAGCAGCATGAGCGGGGGGATCACAGATACGCAGTATTTT. Protein sequence: CASSMSGGITDTQYF.

V and J are TRBV2 and TRBJ2-4; a possible D gene is TRBD1 (6 bases). The CDR3 covers 17 residues. V was clipped by 6 bases and J by 0 bases, with 18 bases between them. The V gene's germline CDR1 is SNHLY and CDR2 FYNNEI. The CDR3 bases are TGTGCCAGCAGCTACGCGACAGGAAATATAGCCAAAAACATTCAGTACTTC. Its protein product is CASSYATGNIAKNIQYF.

This sequence joins TRBV15 and TRBJ2-3; TRBD1 aligns across 7 bases. Per germline, CDR1 LNHNV and CDR2 YYDKDF (reference sequence). V lost 2 bases and J lost 4; bases outside the gene matches: 0. The CDR3 consists of 13 residues. For the CDR3, the DNA is TGTGCCACCAGCAGACAGGGGGCAGATACGCAGTATTTT. Protein sequence: CATSRQGADTQYF. Based on the CDR3 plus reference TRBV15 and TRBJ2-3, the full variable domain is DAMVIQNPRYQVTQFGKPVTLSCSQTLNHNVMYWYQQKSSQAPKLLFHYYDKDFNNEADTPDNFQSRRPNTSFCFLDIRSPGLGDTAMYLCATSRQGADTQYFGPGTRLTVL.